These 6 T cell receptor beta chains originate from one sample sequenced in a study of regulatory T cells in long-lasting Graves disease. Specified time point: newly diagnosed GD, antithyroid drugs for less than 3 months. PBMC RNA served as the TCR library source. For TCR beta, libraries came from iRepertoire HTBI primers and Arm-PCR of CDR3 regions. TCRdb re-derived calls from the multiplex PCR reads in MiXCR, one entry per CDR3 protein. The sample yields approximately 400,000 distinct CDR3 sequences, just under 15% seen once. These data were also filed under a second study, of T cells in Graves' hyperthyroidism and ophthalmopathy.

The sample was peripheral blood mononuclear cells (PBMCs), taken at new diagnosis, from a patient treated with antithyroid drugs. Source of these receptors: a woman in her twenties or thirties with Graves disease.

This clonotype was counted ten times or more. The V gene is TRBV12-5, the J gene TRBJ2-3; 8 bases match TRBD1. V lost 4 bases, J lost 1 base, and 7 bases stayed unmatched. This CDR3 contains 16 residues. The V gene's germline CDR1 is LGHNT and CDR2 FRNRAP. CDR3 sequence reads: CASGSDRVVRTDTQYF. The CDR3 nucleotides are TGTGCTAGTGGTTCGGACAGGGTCGTGCGCACAGATACGCAGTATTTT.

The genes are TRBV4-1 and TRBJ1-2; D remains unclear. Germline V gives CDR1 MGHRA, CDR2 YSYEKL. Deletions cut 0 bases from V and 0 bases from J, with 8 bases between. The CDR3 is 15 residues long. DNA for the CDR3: TGCGCCAGCAGCCAAGACGCGCTTACTAACTATGGCTACACCTTC. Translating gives CASSQDALTNYGYTF.

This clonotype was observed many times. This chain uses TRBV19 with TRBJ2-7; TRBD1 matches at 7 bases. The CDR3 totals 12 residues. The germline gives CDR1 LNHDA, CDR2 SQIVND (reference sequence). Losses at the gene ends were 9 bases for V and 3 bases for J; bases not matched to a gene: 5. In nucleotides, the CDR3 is TGTGCCAGCAGTCGGGACAGCTACGAGCAGTACTTC. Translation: CASSRDSYEQYF.

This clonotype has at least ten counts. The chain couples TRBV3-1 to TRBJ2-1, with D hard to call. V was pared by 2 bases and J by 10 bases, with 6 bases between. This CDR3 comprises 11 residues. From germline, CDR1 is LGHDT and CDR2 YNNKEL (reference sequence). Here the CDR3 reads CASSQSREQFF. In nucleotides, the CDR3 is TGTGCCAGCAGCCAATCTCGGGAGCAGTTCTTC.

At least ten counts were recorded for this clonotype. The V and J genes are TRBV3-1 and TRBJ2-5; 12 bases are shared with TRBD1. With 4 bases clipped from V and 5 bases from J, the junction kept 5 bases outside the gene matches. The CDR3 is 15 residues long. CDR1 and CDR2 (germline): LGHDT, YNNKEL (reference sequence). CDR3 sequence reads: CASSPLGTGGETQYF. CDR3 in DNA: TGTGCCAGCAGCCCCCTGGGGACAGGGGGCGAGACCCAGTACTTC.

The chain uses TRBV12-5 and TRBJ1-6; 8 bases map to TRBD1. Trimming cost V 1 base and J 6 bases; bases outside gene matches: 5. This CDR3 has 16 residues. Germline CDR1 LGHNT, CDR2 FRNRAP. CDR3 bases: TGTGCTAGTGGTTTGGCCGACAGGGGAGGTAATTCACCCCTCCACTTT. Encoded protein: CASGLADRGGNSPLHF.